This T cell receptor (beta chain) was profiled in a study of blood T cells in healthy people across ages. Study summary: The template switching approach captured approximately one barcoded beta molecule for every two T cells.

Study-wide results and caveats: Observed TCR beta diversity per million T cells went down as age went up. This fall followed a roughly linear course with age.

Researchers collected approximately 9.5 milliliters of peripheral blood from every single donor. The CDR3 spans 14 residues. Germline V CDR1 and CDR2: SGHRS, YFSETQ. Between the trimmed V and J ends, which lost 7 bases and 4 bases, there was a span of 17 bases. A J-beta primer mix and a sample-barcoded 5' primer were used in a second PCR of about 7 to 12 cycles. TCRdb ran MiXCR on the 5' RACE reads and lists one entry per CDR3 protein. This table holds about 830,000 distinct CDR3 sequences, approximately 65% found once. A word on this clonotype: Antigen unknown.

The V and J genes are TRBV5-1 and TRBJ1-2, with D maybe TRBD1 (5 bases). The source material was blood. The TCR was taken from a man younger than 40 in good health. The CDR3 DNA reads TGCGCCAGCCGCACTGGGGCGGCCTCCTATGGCTACACCTTC. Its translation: CASRTGAASYGYTF.